The T cell receptor beta chain under discussion was sequenced for a study of T cell repertoires in cytomegalovirus infection. On the study more broadly: Indications of both CMV infection and matching HLA type were provided by public TCR beta signatures. General study results and limits: Ex vivo, HLA-C-restricted CMV-specific TCR beta clonotypes prevailed over the rest of the response. People with CMV and the relevant HLA were identified by cumulative public TCR beta family frequency.

Comment on this clonotype: The antigen is unknown.

TCRdb re-derived calls from the reads in MiXCR, one entry per CDR3 protein. The sample holds about 530,000 distinct CDR3 sequences; 26% are singletons and the top ten take 13%. This receptor was taken from a human donor in good health (CMV status not recorded). Some clones in this sample may be carry-over from other donors' samples. Sequenced material: PBMCs.

The CDR3 DNA is TGCGCCAGCAGCGGATTTACCGGGAGGATAGAGACCCAGTACTTC. Translated, it gives CASSGFTGRIETQYF. This chain uses TRBV5-1 with TRBJ2-5; 7 bases are shared with TRBD2. Germline V gene lookup returns CDR1 SGHRS and CDR2 YFSETQ. V dropped 4 bases and J dropped 4; count of bases not matched to a gene: 10. The CDR3 has 15 amino acids.